This TCR beta chain was documented in a study of blood T cell repertoires in COVID-19. On the study more broadly: Sites in the United States, Italy and Spain provided acute and convalescent COVID-19 samples. The analysed material was cDNA or gDNA that came from T cells, B-cell-depleted T cells, or PBMCs.

There are 13 residues in the CDR3. From germline, CDR1 is SGHTA and CDR2 FQGNSA. Trimming at V came to 5 bases and at J to 8 bases, leaving 5 bases not matched to a gene. In the original processing: Amplifying reference gene primers gave estimates of nucleated cell counts. TCRdb's table, derived via immunoSEQ multiplex PCR, lists solely in-frame clones and lacks some. The DNA gave D and trimming, while V, J and clone size come from that table. Here the sample spans fewer than 50,000 clones, about 84% being singletons. The chain couples TRBV7-2 to TRBJ1-2; 10 bases are a match to TRBD1. This TCR was recovered from a human donor in a cohort sampled during active COVID-19. The specimen was peripheral blood. CDR3 coding DNA: TGTGCCAGCAGCCGCGGGACAGGGGAAGGCTACACCTTC. It encodes CASSRGTGEGYTF.